The 32 T cell receptor beta chains presented below share a single source sample, sequenced in a study of CD4 T cells in relation to SARS-CoV-2 and coronaviruses. These receptors have no identified antigens. CD4+ T cells from unexposed donors were obtained before the COVID-19 pandemic (2011-2018). CD4+ T cells were isolated from the cells after more than 8 days of culture. Using immunoSEQ multiplex PCR, the repertoire was profiled, and TCRdb retains in-frame clones only, with some absent. The sample has 20,000 to 30,000 clones; around 80% are singletons. The specimen was CD4+ T cells from PBMCs, cultured in vitro. These receptors were collected from a human donor in good health.

The V and J genes are TRBV5-1 and TRBJ1-1, with D possibly matching TRBD1 (6 bases). The CDR3 spans 17 residues. The germline V gene has CDR1 SGHRS and CDR2 YFSETQ. Trimming cost V 4 bases and J 1 base, with 20 bases left between them. CDR3: CASSAGTIGPKNTEAFF. The CDR3 coding sequence is TGCGCCAGCAGCGCTGGGACAATTGGACCGAAGAACACTGAAGCTTTCTTT.

The CDR3 DNA sequence: TGTGCCAGCAGCTCGAAGAGGGGGGAGCAGCCCCAGCATTTT. Its translation is CASSSKRGEQPQHF. The rearrangement joins TRBV6-6 to TRBJ1-5, with D maybe TRBD1 (6 bases). V dropped 6 bases and J dropped 7 bases, with 16 bases sitting between them. Germline lookup yields CDR1 MNHNY and CDR2 SVGAGI (reference sequence). The CDR3 contains 14 residues.

V and J are TRBV9 and TRBJ2-1; the match to TRBD2 covers 10 bases. V was pared by 0 bases and J by 3 bases, with 9 bases of the junction left unmatched. Germline CDR1 SGDLS, CDR2 YYNGEE. This CDR3 comprises 18 residues. CDR3 protein: CASSVDSGGAGGYNEQFF. CDR3 nucleotide sequence: TGTGCCAGCAGCGTAGACAGCGGGGGGGCGGGAGGCTACAATGAGCAGTTCTTC.

The V call is TRBV30, the J call TRBJ2-7, with a weak D call TRBD2 (5 bases). Germline CDR1 and CDR2: GTSNPN and SVGIG (reference sequence). The CDR3 length is 12 residues. Trimming took off 5 bases at V and 2 bases at J, with 10 bases between the two ends. CDR3 DNA sequence: TGTGCCTGGGATCGGGGAGCCTACGAGCAGTACTTC. Amino acids: CAWDRGAYEQYF.

CDR3 sequence: CASSEDGVNEKLFF. As DNA, the CDR3 is TGTGCCAGCAGTGAGGATGGGGTAAATGAAAAACTGTTTTTT. The chain links TRBV6-1 to TRBJ1-4; D remains ambiguous. The V end lost 3 bases, the J end lost 5 bases, and 10 bases lay between the germline ends. CDR3 size: 14 residues. The V gene's germline CDR1 is MNHNS and CDR2 SASEGT.

The V and J genes are TRBV7-3 and TRBJ1-1; no reliable D call. Germline V gives CDR1 SGHTA, CDR2 FQGTGA. The CDR3 totals 13 residues. Trimming cost V 4 bases and J 3 bases, with 9 bases left between them. The CDR3 spells CASSSRWDTEAFF. For the CDR3, the DNA is TGTGCCAGCAGCTCCCGCTGGGACACTGAAGCTTTCTTT.

The chain joins TRBV4-3 to TRBJ1-2, with a weak D call TRBD1 (5 bases). V was pared by 1 base and J by 2 bases, with 5 bases between. Germline lookup yields CDR1 LGHNA and CDR2 YSLEER. This CDR3 contains 13 residues. CDR3 nucleotides: TGCGCCAGCAGCCAAGCAGGGAACTATGGCTACACCTTC. Its translation: CASSQAGNYGYTF.

The V call is TRBV18, the J call TRBJ1-1; TRBD1 might be the D (5 bases). V dropped 5 bases and J dropped 3 bases, with 10 bases sitting between them. This CDR3 region has 13 residues. CDR1 and CDR2 (germline): KGHSH, LQKENI. CDR3 region: CASSAQGDTEAFF. In nucleotides, the CDR3 is TGTGCCAGCTCAGCCCAGGGTGACACTGAAGCTTTCTTT.

The chain uses TRBV18 and TRBJ2-7; D perhaps matches TRBD1 (6 bases). Deletions cut 1 base from V and 3 bases from J, with 13 bases between. Germline V gene data show CDR1 as KGHSH and CDR2 as LQKENI. The CDR3 contains 15 residues. The CDR3 nucleotides are TGTGCCAGCTCACCACTCGGGTCCAGGGGCTACGAGCAGTACTTC. It specifies CASSPLGSRGYEQYF.

The gene calls are TRBV2 and TRBJ2-7, with unresolved D. Germline CDR1 reads SNHLY; CDR2 reads FYNNEI. The CDR3 runs to 11 residues. Trimming took off 3 bases at V and 2 bases at J, with 2 bases between the two ends. The CDR3 nucleotides read TGTGCCAGCAGTGAGACCTACGAGCAGTACTTC. Encoded protein: CASSETYEQYF.

The chain couples TRBV3-1 (or the pseudogene TRBV3-2) to TRBJ2-3; the D gene could be TRBD1 or TRBD2 (5 bases each). CDR1 is LGHDT, CDR2 YNNKEL, per germline (reference sequence). The V and J ends lost 0 bases and 4 bases respectively, with 11 bases between them. This CDR3 region has 15 residues. As DNA, the CDR3 is TGTGCCAGCAGCCAAGAAGGGACCGGGGCAGATACGCAGTATTTT. This encodes CASSQEGTGADTQYF.

The chain has TRBV27 and TRBJ2-7; TRBD2 aligns across 8 bases. This CDR3 has 14 amino acids. Germline loops: CDR1 MNHEY, CDR2 SMNVEV (reference sequence). Losses at the gene ends were 4 bases for V and 4 bases for J; bases not matched to a gene: 6. The CDR3 sequence: CASSSRGLAYEQYF. Here the CDR3 DNA reads TGTGCCAGCAGTTCTCGTGGACTAGCTTACGAGCAGTACTTC.

The chain combines TRBV5-6 with TRBJ1-6; possibly TRBD1 for D (6 bases). Trimming left V 2 bases short and J 1 base short, with 10 bases between. Looked up from germline, CDR1 is SGHDT and CDR2 is YYEEEE. The CDR3 spans 16 residues. The CDR3 DNA reads TGTGCCAGCAGCTTTGTTGGACAGTCCTATAATTCACCCCTCCACTTT. This codes for CASSFVGQSYNSPLHF.

This chain joins TRBV5-1 and TRBJ2-1, with D tentatively TRBD2 (6 bases). CDR3 length: 16 amino acids. V lost 0 bases and J 9 bases, leaving 19 bases between the germline ends. Germline assignment: CDR1 SGHRS and CDR2 YFSETQ. The CDR3: CASSLEGRNVRSEQFF. CDR3 sequence (DNA): TGCGCCAGCAGCTTGGAGGGGAGGAATGTGAGGTCTGAGCAGTTCTTC.

DNA of the CDR3: TGTGCCACCAGTGATTCCGGACTAGCGGGAGGGAGGAATGAGCAGTTCTTC. Its translation: CATSDSGLAGGRNEQFF. J is TRBJ2-1 and V is TRBV24-1, with TRBD2 identical over 15 bases. Germline V gives CDR1 KGHDR, CDR2 SFDVKD. Trimming removed 2 bases from V and 7 bases from J; junction bases left unmatched: 5. The CDR3 extends over 17 amino acids.

This sequence joins TRBV6-1 and TRBJ1-5; 7 nucleotides match TRBD1. V dropped 4 bases and J dropped 1; count of bases not matched to a gene: 10. The germline gives CDR1 MNHNS, CDR2 SASEGT. This CDR3 is 17 amino acids long. The CDR3 nucleotides are TGTGCCAGCAGTGCCCTGCGACAGGGCAACAGCAATCAGCCCCAGCATTTT. Its protein is CASSALRQGNSNQPQHF.

This clone was picked up one time. J is TRBJ2-7 and V is TRBV29-1; TRBD2 agrees at 9 bases. The germline V gene has CDR1 SQVTM and CDR2 ANQGSEA. The trim removed 1 base at V and 2 bases at J, leaving 18 bases unmatched. The CDR3 runs 19 residues. The CDR3 coding sequence is TGCAGCGTTGAAGCTGGGTCAATTAGCGGGAGAACGGCAGCCTACGAGCAGTACTTC. This gives the protein CSVEAGSISGRTAAYEQYF.

This chain links TRBV5-1 with TRBJ1-1, with TRBD1 matching 7 bases. Trimming at V came to 3 bases and at J to 0 bases, leaving 8 bases not matched to a gene. This CDR3 has 16 amino acids. The germline V gene has CDR1 SGHRS and CDR2 YFSETQ. The CDR3 spells CASSSRDSNMNTEAFF. The CDR3 nucleotides read TGCGCCAGCAGCTCGAGGGACAGTAATATGAACACTGAAGCTTTCTTT.

This clone came up once. The DNA of the CDR3 is TGTGCCTGGGCAAAACAGGGCATTGAAAAACTGTTTTTT. Residues: CAWAKQGIEKLFF. The J gene is TRBJ1-4, the V gene TRBV30, with D possibly TRBD1 on 6 matching bases. This CDR3 has 13 amino acids. V lost 5 bases, J lost 7 bases, and 14 bases lay in between. CDR1 GTSNPN and CDR2 SVGIG come from the germline V gene (reference sequence).

V gene TRBV4-3 combines with J gene TRBJ1-6; possible D gene TRBD1, 6 bases. The CDR3 consists of 15 residues. V was clipped by 4 bases and J by 7 bases, with 14 bases between them. Germline CDR1 LGHNA, CDR2 YSLEER. The CDR3 spells CASSLGGAGNSPLHF. CDR3 nucleotide sequence: TGCGCCAGCAGCCTTGGGGGGGCTGGAAATTCACCCCTCCACTTT.

This chain connects TRBV3-1 (or the pseudogene TRBV3-2) to TRBJ2-7; D is possibly TRBD1 or TRBD2 (5 bases each). Germline CDR1 is LGHDT and CDR2 is YNNKEL (reference sequence). The CDR3 is 14 residues long. Trimming took off 2 bases at V and 3 bases at J, with 11 bases between the two ends. In nucleotides, the CDR3 is TGTGCCAGCAGCCAAACAAGGGACCGCTACGAGCAGTACTTC. Its protein is CASSQTRDRYEQYF.

This clone was observed a handful of times. The genes are TRBV6-5 and TRBJ1-2; D unresolved. Trimming removed 9 bases from V and 3 bases from J, with 11 bases in between. CDR3 length: 12 residues. The germline V gene encodes CDR1 MNHEY and CDR2 SVGAGI. The CDR3 nucleotides are TGTGCCAGTTCGGACGCTTACTATGGCTACACCTTC. It yields the protein CASSDAYYGYTF.

Points on this clone: Sequence at one end of the junction differs from germline and may be a read error. The rearrangement links TRBV30 to TRBJ1-2; D is undetermined. Germline loops: CDR1 GTSNPN, CDR2 SVGIG (reference sequence). This CDR3 has 14 amino acids. The CDR3 loop reads CARSTGFAEYGYTF. Written as DNA, the CDR3 is TGTGCCCGGAGTACCGGCTTCGCGGAATATGGCTACACCTTC.

The J gene is TRBJ2-2, the V gene TRBV10-3; D not certain. This CDR3 is built from 14 residues. In germline, CDR1 is ENHRY, CDR2 SYGVKD. Trimming stripped 4 bases from V and 3 bases from J, with 9 bases between. CDR3 sequence reads: CAISGGGDTGELFF. The CDR3 region has the DNA TGTGCCATCAGTGGGGGTGGGGACACCGGGGAGCTGTTTTTT.

The V gene is TRBV30, the J gene TRBJ2-3, with 10 bases lining up with TRBD2. V lost 2 bases to trimming and J lost 5 bases; unmatched junction nucleotides: 13. CDR1 and CDR2 from the germline V gene are GTSNPN and SVGIG (reference sequence). This CDR3 is built from 17 residues. CDR3 loop: CAWSRAASGSVGDTQYF. The CDR3 nucleotides are TGTGCCTGGAGTCGAGCTGCTAGCGGGAGTGTCGGAGATACGCAGTATTTT.

The chain employs TRBV2 and TRBJ2-1; 8 bases match TRBD2. The trim removed 8 bases at V and 0 bases at J, leaving 9 bases unmatched. Per the germline V gene, CDR1 is SNHLY and CDR2 is FYNNEI. The CDR3 consists of 16 residues. DNA for the CDR3: TGTGCCAGCGGGACTAGTCCTTACAGCTCCTACAATGAGCAGTTCTTC. Encoded protein: CASGTSPYSSYNEQFF.

This rearrangement joins TRBV5-4 to TRBJ2-7; D is possibly TRBD2 (5 bases). The CDR3 has 15 residues. CDR1 SGHNT and CDR2 YYREEE come from the germline V gene (reference sequence). With 4 bases removed from V and 3 bases from J, the gap between germline ends came to 17 bases. The CDR3 protein is CASSPPSREGYEQYF. DNA of the CDR3: TGTGCCAGCAGCCCCCCCTCTCGAGAGGGCTACGAGCAGTACTTC.

The chain uses TRBV28 and TRBJ1-2, with TRBD1 identical over 9 bases. The CDR3 is 16 amino acids. Germline CDR1 MDHEN, CDR2 SYDVKM. Trimming took 4 bases from V and 7 from J; bases not matched to a gene: 13. The CDR3: CASSWPGQGYSFGYTF. Here the CDR3 DNA reads TGTGCCAGCAGTTGGCCGGGACAGGGATACTCGTTTGGCTACACCTTC.

V gene TRBV2 combines with J gene TRBJ1-1, with TRBD1 matching 8 bases. J lost 4 bases, V lost 7 bases, and 8 bases had no gene match. This CDR3 has 14 residues. The germline gives CDR1 SNHLY, CDR2 FYNNEI. The CDR3 loop is CASNKQGGVTEAFF. The DNA of the CDR3 is TGTGCCAGCAATAAACAGGGGGGGGTCACTGAAGCTTTCTTT.

The chain joins TRBV27 to TRBJ2-2, with 7 bases identical to TRBD1. Germline CDR1 is MNHEY and CDR2 is SMNVEV (reference sequence). The V and J ends lost 11 bases and 4 bases, in that order; junction bases with no gene match: 13. CDR3 length equals 15 residues. The CDR3 reads CASRARQGPTGELFF. The CDR3 DNA reads TGTGCCTCTCGCGCCCGACAGGGTCCCACCGGGGAGCTGTTTTTT.

The chain recombines TRBV3-1 (or the pseudogene TRBV3-2) with TRBJ2-1; D call uncertain. The germline CDR1 and CDR2 sequences are LGHDT and YNNKEL (reference sequence). The CDR3 has 15 residues. The ends were cut back, 0 bases at V and 4 bases at J, with 10 bases in the middle. As DNA, the CDR3 is TGTGCCAGCAGCCAAGATTCATCGGAATACAATGAGCAGTTCTTC. Translating gives CASSQDSSEYNEQFF.

The chain has TRBV27 and TRBJ1-1; no reliable D call. The V gene's germline CDR1 is MNHEY and CDR2 SMNVEV (reference sequence). V lost 6 bases and J lost 1, with 9 bases in between. CDR3 length: 13 residues. Here the CDR3 DNA reads TGTGCCAGCAGACCTTCAGGGAACACTGAAGCTTTCTTT. Translated, it gives CASRPSGNTEAFF.